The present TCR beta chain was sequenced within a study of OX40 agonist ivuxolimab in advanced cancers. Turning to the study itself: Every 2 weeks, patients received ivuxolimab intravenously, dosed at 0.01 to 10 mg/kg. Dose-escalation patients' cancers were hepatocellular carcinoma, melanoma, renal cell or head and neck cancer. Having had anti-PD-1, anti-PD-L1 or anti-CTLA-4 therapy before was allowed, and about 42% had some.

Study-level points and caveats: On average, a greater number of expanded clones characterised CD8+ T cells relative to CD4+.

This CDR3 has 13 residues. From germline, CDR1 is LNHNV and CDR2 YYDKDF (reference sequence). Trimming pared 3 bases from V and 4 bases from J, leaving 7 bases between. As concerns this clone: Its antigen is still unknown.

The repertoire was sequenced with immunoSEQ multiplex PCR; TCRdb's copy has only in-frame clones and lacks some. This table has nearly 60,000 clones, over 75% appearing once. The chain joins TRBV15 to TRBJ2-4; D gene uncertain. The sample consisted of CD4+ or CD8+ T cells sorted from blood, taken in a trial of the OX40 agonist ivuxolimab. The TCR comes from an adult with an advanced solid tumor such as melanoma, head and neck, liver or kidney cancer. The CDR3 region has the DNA TGTGCCACCAGCAGTCTATTGAAAAACATTCAGTACTTC. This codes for CATSSLLKNIQYF.